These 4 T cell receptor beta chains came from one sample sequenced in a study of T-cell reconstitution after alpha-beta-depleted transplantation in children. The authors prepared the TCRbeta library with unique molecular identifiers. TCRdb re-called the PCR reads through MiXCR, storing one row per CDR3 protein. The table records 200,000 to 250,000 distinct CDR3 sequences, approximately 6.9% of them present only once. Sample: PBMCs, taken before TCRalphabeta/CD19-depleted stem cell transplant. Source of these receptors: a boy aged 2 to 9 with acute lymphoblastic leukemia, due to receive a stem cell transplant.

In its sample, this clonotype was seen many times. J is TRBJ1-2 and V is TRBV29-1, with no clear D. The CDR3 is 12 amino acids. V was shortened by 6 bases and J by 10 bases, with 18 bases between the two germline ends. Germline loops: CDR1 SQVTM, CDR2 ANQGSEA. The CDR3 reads CSVLPGAFDYTF. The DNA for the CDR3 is TGCAGCGTCTTGCCCGGCGCGTTTGACTACACCTTC.

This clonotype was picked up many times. CDR3 residues: CASSLESGGLTVSNEKLFF. The DNA for the CDR3 is TGTGCCAGCAGCTTAGAATCAGGGGGCCTTACAGTTTCTAATGAAAAACTGTTTTTT. This chain connects TRBV7-8 to TRBJ1-4; 8 nucleotides agree with TRBD1. This CDR3 has 19 amino acids. Germline CDR1 reads SGHVS; CDR2 reads FQNEAQ. Trimming removed 1 base from V and 3 bases from J; junction bases left unmatched: 13.

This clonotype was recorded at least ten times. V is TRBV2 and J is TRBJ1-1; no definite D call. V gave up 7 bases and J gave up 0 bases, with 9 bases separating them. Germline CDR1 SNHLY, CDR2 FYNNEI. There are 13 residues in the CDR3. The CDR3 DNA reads TGTGCCAGCAACCCAGGAATGAACACTGAAGCTTTCTTT. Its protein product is CASNPGMNTEAFF.

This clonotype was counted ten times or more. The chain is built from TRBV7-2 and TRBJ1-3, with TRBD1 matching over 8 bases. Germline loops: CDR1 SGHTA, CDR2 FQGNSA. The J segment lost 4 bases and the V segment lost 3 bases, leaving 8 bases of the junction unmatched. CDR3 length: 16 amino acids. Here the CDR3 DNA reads TGTGCCAGCAGCTTCAGCCAGGGGGCGCAAGGAAACACCATATATTTT. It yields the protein CASSFSQGAQGNTIYF.